This T cell receptor beta chain was recovered during a study of shared clonotypes between healthy human individuals (dated by TCRdb to 2020 to 2022). In terms of the full investigation: The cohort comprised a couple of women and a few men aged 18 to 49 years. For each donor, CD4 naive and CD4 memory were each given three plates, CD8 naive was given two plates, and CD8 memory was given one plate. To estimate repertoire size and how much clonotypes are shared between individuals, the study performed deep sequencing of blood TCR repertoires from roughly five healthy adults. Libraries were prepared and TCR repertoires were sequenced by different laboratories using diverse techniques, in order to increase sequencing depth and limit assay-specific biases. Each donor's leukapheresis produced roughly between roughly 0.94 and 9.5 billion PBMCs. Broad study findings and their caveats: Sampling was restricted to blood, and TCR repertoires in tissue are likely to differ from TCR repertoires in blood. Compared with non-shared clonotypes, the clonotypes found in all four sorted-subset donors had higher generation probabilities. Pairwise subsampling led to the expectation that sequencing depth would affect the degree of clonotype sharing among donors. Estimated clonotype richness was generally larger for naive than for memory subsets. When several donors were compared, the shared fraction of clonotypes was around 5% for naive CD4, 3.5% to 4% for naive CD8, 2% to 2.5% for memory CD4, and around 0.37% for memory CD8. Rarefaction of sorted-subset datasets indicated incomplete sequencing despite the large sequencing depth. The genetic and exposure-history diversity represented was limited by the small number of donors.

The donors were healthy, HIV-negative adults who had no recently reported acute infections or vaccinations. Only Caucasian adults living in Nashville, Tennessee, USA were represented among the donors. CD4+ T cells were enriched through magnetic negative selection, after which naive cells were positively selected on CD45RA and the remaining negative fraction served as the memory subset. Blood was obtained by leukapheresis, after which PBMCs were separated by Ficoll-Histopaque density gradient centrifugation and cryopreserved in liquid nitrogen vapor phase. Purity and quantity of every magnetically sorted T cell population were checked by analytical flow cytometry. Genomic DNA was isolated from every sorted fraction and measured by UV absorbance on a Nanodrop 2000c. On this clone: Its cognate antigen has yet to be identified. No base quality values were provided; no much bigger clone lies one nucleotide off.

Using the deep immunoSEQ assay, TCR CDR3 regions were amplified from genomic DNA by multiplex PCR. Extracted genomic DNA from each cell subset was spread evenly across all wells of several immunoSEQ 96-well plates, with each plate serving as a replicate. Each replicate PCR for sorted subsets received about 0.2 ug genomic DNA, equal to around 32,000 T cell genomes. The purified libraries were quantified using a Qubit 3.0 fluorometer, sized with a Bioanalyzer 2100, and then quantified again using the KAPA Library Quantification kit. A separate single-read 150-cycle Illumina NextSeq 550 flow cell was used to sequence each immunoSEQ 96-well plate. As for the authors' bioinformatics: The immunoSEQ output contained only junctional sequences without quality scores, so filtering could not match that applied to full-length reads. To assign V/J genes and CDR3, sequences were annotated using PyIR, a Python wrapper for IgBLAST v1.9, with IMGT germline references. Reads were removed for weak V/J assignments (E-value above 1e-6), missing CDR3, stop codons, out-of-frame junctions, or ambiguous translated residues. A V3J clonotype was defined by an identical inferred V gene, J gene, and CDR3 amino acid sequence. To compute the percentage overlap between repertoires, the number of shared unique clonotypes was divided by the size of the smaller repertoire. Three approaches were used to assess repertoire richness: RTK rarefaction, the Chao1 estimator, and Recon v2.1 estimates of unobserved clonotypes. OLGA was used to compute generation probabilities for all TCRbeta clonotypes that the gDNA method yielded from a handful of donors. Not all clones reach the TCRdb copy of this immuneACCESS table, which keeps in-frame sequences only. Checked studies attribute under half of the gap to unresolved V genes and leave the rest unexplained. The V and J calls and clone size were taken over from that table, and D and trimming were inferred from the DNA. The sample yields millions of clones; 85% to 95% were counted once. In total, the top ten clones hold more than 0.12% of the sample.

Reading from cysteine to phenylalanine, the CDR3 counts 20 amino acids. CDR3 DNA only is kept here, 60 bases in frame from base 1. CDR1 MNHNS and CDR2 SASEGT were looked up in the germline V gene. V lost 0 bases and J lost 3 bases; the stretch between them is 24 bases long. The chain was built from TRBV6-1 and TRBJ2-4; a weak D assignment points to TRBD2 (6 bases agree). The sequence was obtained from a man younger than 35 in good health. Material: naive CD4+ T cells sorted from blood. What this sample's cell subset or site label stands for: CD45RA+ positively selected. The CDR3 reads as follows: CASSEALLGGAQALKNIQYF. The base sequence is TGTGCCAGCAGTGAAGCGCTCCTCGGGGGTGCACAGGCACTCAAAAACATTCAGTACTTC.